This note documents a single TCR beta chain sequence. Assay: immunoSEQ multiplex PCR; the TCRdb copy retains only in-frame clones and omits some. Here the sample spans roughly 120,000 clones, over 75% being singletons. This entry is derived from a study of T cell responses to AZD1222 COVID-19 vaccine. The V and J ends lost 5 bases and 3 bases respectively, with 10 bases between them. Germline V gene lookup returns CDR1 SGHDN and CDR2 FVKESK. The CDR3 spans 13 residues. The sequenced sample was peripheral blood, obtained on day 0 of AZD1222 vaccination. This sequence originates from an adult in good health. The rearrangement joins TRBV14 to TRBJ1-1, with a tentative D call TRBD1 (6 bases). CDR3 region: CASSSDRDTEAFF. CDR3 DNA sequence: TGTGCCAGCAGCTCGGACAGAGACACTGAAGCTTTCTTT.